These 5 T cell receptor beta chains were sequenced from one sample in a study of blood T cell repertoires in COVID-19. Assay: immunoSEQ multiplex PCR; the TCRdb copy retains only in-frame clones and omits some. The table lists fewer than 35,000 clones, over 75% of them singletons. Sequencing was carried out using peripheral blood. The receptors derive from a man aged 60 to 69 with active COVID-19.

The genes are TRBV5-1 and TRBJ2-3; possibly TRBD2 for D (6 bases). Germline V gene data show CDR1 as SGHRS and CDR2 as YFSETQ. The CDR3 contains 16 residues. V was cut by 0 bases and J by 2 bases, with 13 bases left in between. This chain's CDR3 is CASSLGTKGITDTQYF. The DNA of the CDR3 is TGCGCCAGCAGCTTGGGGACTAAAGGCATCACAGATACGCAGTATTTT.

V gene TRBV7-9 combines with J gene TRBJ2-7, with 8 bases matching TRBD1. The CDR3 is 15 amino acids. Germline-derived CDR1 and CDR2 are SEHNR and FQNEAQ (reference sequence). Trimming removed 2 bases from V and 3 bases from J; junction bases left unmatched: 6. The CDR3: CASSLTGTGFYEQYF. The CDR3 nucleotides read TGTGCCAGCAGCTTAACCGGGACAGGATTCTACGAGCAGTACTTC.

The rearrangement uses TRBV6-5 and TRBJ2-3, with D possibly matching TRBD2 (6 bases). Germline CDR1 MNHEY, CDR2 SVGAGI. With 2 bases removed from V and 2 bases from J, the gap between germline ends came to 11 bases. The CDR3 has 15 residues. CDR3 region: CASSYAGLHTDTQYF. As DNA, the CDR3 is TGTGCCAGCAGTTACGCGGGGCTTCACACAGATACGCAGTATTTT.

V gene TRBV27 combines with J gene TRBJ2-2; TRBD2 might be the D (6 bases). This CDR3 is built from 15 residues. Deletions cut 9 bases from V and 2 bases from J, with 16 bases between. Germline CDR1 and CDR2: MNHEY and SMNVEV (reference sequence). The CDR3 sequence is CASGGWGSNTGELFF. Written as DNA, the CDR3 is TGTGCCAGTGGGGGGTGGGGGTCCAACACCGGGGAGCTGTTTTTT.

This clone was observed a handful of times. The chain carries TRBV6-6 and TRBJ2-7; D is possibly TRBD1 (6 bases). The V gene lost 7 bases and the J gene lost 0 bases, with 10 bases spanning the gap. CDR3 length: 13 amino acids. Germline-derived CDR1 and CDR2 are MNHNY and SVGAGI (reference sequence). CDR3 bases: TGTGCCAGCACAGACAGGACCTCCTACGAGCAGTACTTC. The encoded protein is CASTDRTSYEQYF.